Below, one TCR beta chain is given with its context. These data come from a study of PD-L1 blockade in urothelial cancer. Study summary: In the mid-2010s, patients got going on atezolizumab, taking 1,200 mg intravenously every 3 weeks. Blood samples had a median of around 150,000 T cells.

The repertoire was sequenced with immunoSEQ multiplex PCR; TCRdb's copy has only in-frame clones and lacks some. The table has around 79,000 clones, approximately 86% seen once. Germline CDR1 reads MDHEN; CDR2 reads SYDVKM. Trimming pared 7 bases from V and 4 bases from J, leaving 16 bases between. The CDR3 extends over 14 amino acids. The time point: pretreatment peripheral blood. The chain employs TRBV28 and TRBJ1-2; D gene unclear. The material was PBMCs, obtained around atezolizumab (anti-PD-L1) treatment. The sequence was obtained from a man between 40 and 49 years old with urothelial cancer. CDR3 bases: TGTGCCAGCACTCGGACTGCCTTAAGCTATGGCTACACCTTC. Protein sequence: CASTRTALSYGYTF.